Each of the 32 T cell receptor beta chains below was sequenced from the same sample in a study of CD4 T cell repertoires in COVID-19. Sequencing used immunoSEQ multiplex PCR; TCRdb keeps in-frame clones, though not all of them. The sample shows 6,500 to 8,500 clones, about 85% of them seen only once. The memory T cells were sequenced right after ex vivo isolation, without culture. Specimen: effector memory CD4+ T cells from blood, collected before the COVID-19 pandemic. The source is a human donor who had COVID-19.

The table lists this clone with a few counts. The chain recombines TRBV5-1 with TRBJ2-1; TRBD1 agrees at 11 bases. Germline lookup yields CDR1 SGHRS and CDR2 YFSETQ. J lost 7 bases, V lost 1 base, and 4 bases had no gene match. This CDR3 spans 15 amino acids. CDR3 coding DNA: TGCGCCAGCAGCTTGTGGACAGGGGGCGCGAATGAGCAGTTCTTC. The encoded protein is CASSLWTGGANEQFF.

V is TRBV5-1 and J is TRBJ2-7; TRBD1 might be the D (5 bases). CDR3 length equals 14 residues. CDR1 and CDR2 (germline): SGHRS, YFSETQ. V was clipped by 4 bases and J by 2 bases, with 13 bases between them. The CDR3 is CASSPQQGTYEQYF. CDR3 sequence (DNA): TGCGCCAGCAGCCCGCAGCAGGGTACCTACGAGCAGTACTTC.

V usage is TRBV11-3 and J usage is TRBJ2-5, with D tentatively TRBD2 (6 bases). Germline values: CDR1 SGHNT, CDR2 YENEEA. Trimming took 4 bases from V and 7 from J, leaving 13 bases between them. The CDR3 extends over 13 amino acids. CDR3: CASSSLTSTTQYF. The CDR3 coding sequence is TGTGCCAGCAGCTCCCTTACTAGCACGACCCAGTACTTC.

The chain combines TRBV2 with TRBJ2-1; unclear D gene. Germline CDR1 SNHLY, CDR2 FYNNEI. V lost 0 bases, J lost 3 bases, and 6 bases lay in between. This CDR3 comprises 14 residues. CDR3 in amino acids: CASSEATFYNEQFF. In nucleotides, the CDR3 is TGTGCCAGCAGTGAAGCGACTTTCTACAATGAGCAGTTCTTC.

The genes are TRBV11-2 and TRBJ2-7; 8 nucleotides agree with TRBD1. This CDR3 region has 15 residues. CDR1 SGHAT and CDR2 FQNNGV come from the germline V gene. The V and J ends lost 5 bases and 0 bases, in that order; junction bases with no gene match: 6. The CDR3 bases are TGTGCCAGCAGCCCCTCGGGACAGGTCTCCTACGAGCAGTACTTC. This codes for CASSPSGQVSYEQYF.

This chain connects TRBV7-2 to TRBJ1-1; D remains ambiguous. CDR1 and CDR2 (germline): SGHTA, FQGNSA. The germline V and J ends were trimmed by 0 bases and 0 bases, with 5 bases remaining between them. The CDR3 has 14 amino acids. The CDR3: CASSLARVNTEAFF. CDR3 bases: TGTGCCAGCAGCTTAGCTCGAGTGAACACTGAAGCTTTCTTT.

This chain uses TRBV29-1 with TRBJ2-1; tentative D call: TRBD2 (5 bases). V was shortened by 4 bases and J by 3 bases, with 13 bases between the two germline ends. The V gene's germline CDR1 is SQVTM and CDR2 ANQGSEA. The CDR3 is 14 residues long. As DNA, the CDR3 is TGCAGCGTTGGCCGGGATCCGAACTACAATGAGCAGTTCTTC. This encodes CSVGRDPNYNEQFF.

CDR3 nucleotides: TGTGCCAGCAGTGACTCCGCCGGGGGAGGTGAGCAGTTCTTC. Its translation: CASSDSAGGGEQFF. The V call is TRBV6-4, the J call TRBJ2-1; TRBD2 is a possible D gene (6 bases). Germline-derived CDR1 and CDR2 are MRHNA and SNTAGT. The CDR3 is 14 amino acids. V dropped 0 bases and J dropped 9 bases, with 12 bases sitting between them.

CDR3 DNA: TGTGCCAGCAGCTTAGTATTTGCTAGCGTCAATGAGCAGTTCTTC. It is translated as CASSLVFASVNEQFF. This chain joins TRBV7-2 and TRBJ2-1; D might be TRBD2 (6 bases). The CDR3 totals 15 residues. CDR1 and CDR2 (germline): SGHTA, FQGNSA. Trimming shortened V by 1 base and J by 6 bases, and 13 bases separated the two germline ends.

The chain recombines TRBV11-3 with TRBJ2-3; TRBD2 aligns across 14 bases. The CDR3 totals 16 residues. The germline V gene has CDR1 SGHNT and CDR2 YENEEA. The junction had 0 bases not matched to a gene; V was cut back by 1 base and J by 3 bases. CDR3 sequence: CASSLGTSGRTDTQYF. The CDR3 DNA reads TGTGCCAGCAGCTTAGGGACTAGCGGGAGGACAGATACGCAGTATTTT.

Regarding this clone: No conserved phenylalanine or tryptophan is present at the end of the CDR3, so a read error is the likely explanation. The DNA is omitted, as the CDR3 cannot be located on it reliably, and the CDR3 follows TCRdb's listing. V is TRBV5-4 and J is TRBJ1-2; TRBD1, as called in the table, went unchecked against the DNA. The CDR3 has 17 amino acids, counting both end residues. CDR1 and CDR2 from the germline V gene are SGHNT and YYREEE (reference sequence). The chain's CDR3 is CASSLVSFDRGFSLPSI.

The rearrangement uses TRBV10-1 and TRBJ2-3, with a weak D call TRBD2 (6 bases). Germline lookup yields CDR1 WNHNN and CDR2 SYGVQD (reference sequence). V lost 3 bases, J lost 11 bases, and 12 bases lay in between. This CDR3 contains 12 residues. The CDR3 is CASSDSGRVQYF. The CDR3 DNA is TGCGCCAGCAGTGATTCCGGGAGAGTGCAGTATTTT.

This clone was detected a few times. The V gene is TRBV15, the J gene TRBJ1-5; maybe TRBD1 (5 bases). Trimming removed 0 bases from V and 9 bases from J, with 6 bases in between. CDR3 size: 12 residues. Germline V CDR1 and CDR2: LNHNV, YYDKDF (reference sequence). The CDR3 is CATSRDRGPQHF. The CDR3 nucleotides read TGTGCCACCAGCAGAGATAGGGGGCCCCAGCATTTT.

The V call is TRBV9, the J call TRBJ2-2; 7 bases are a match to TRBD1. CDR1 is SGDLS, CDR2 YYNGEE, per germline. This CDR3 contains 15 residues. Germline trimming cut 5 bases from V and 2 bases from J; bases unmatched to any gene: 6. Written as DNA, the CDR3 is TGTGCCAGCAGTTGGGACAGCCCTAACACCGGGGAGCTGTTTTTT. It yields the protein CASSWDSPNTGELFF.

This clone was picked up one time. V and J are TRBV4-1 and TRBJ2-5; 8 bases fit TRBD2. Germline values: CDR1 MGHRA, CDR2 YSYEKL. CDR3 length: 19 amino acids. V shed 0 bases, J shed 5 bases, and the junction held 17 bases outside the gene matches. DNA for the CDR3: TGCGCCAGCAGCCAAGATGGGGGGATAACGGGGGGGCCCCAGGAGACCCAGTACTTC. Amino acids: CASSQDGGITGGPQETQYF.

The rearrangement links TRBV9 to TRBJ2-3; TRBD1 aligns across 8 bases. Germline V gene data show CDR1 as SGDLS and CDR2 as YYNGEE. J lost 4 bases, V lost 3 bases, and 4 bases had no gene match. The CDR3 covers 14 residues. CDR3 residues: CASSAQGGADTQYF. In DNA, the CDR3 is TGTGCCAGCAGCGCACAGGGGGGTGCAGATACGCAGTATTTT.

The genes are TRBV7-9 and TRBJ2-7; 11 bases are shared with TRBD1. Germline V gene sequence: CDR1 SEHNR, CDR2 FQNEAQ (reference sequence). There are 15 residues in the CDR3. Unmatched junction bases numbered 4, after V lost 2 bases and J lost 4 bases. CDR3 residues: CASSLMGTGGYEQYF. CDR3 bases: TGTGCCAGCAGCTTAATGGGGACAGGGGGATACGAGCAGTACTTC.

V gene TRBV15 combines with J gene TRBJ2-5; D remains unclear. Trimming left V 7 bases short and J 0 bases short, with 9 bases between. Germline CDR1 and CDR2: LNHNV and YYDKDF (reference sequence). The CDR3 totals 13 residues. This CDR3 reads CATTPQYQETQYF. DNA for the CDR3: TGTGCCACCACCCCCCAGTACCAAGAGACCCAGTACTTC. Together with reference TRBV15 and TRBJ2-5, the CDR3 gives the full variable domain: DAMVIQNPRYQVTQFGKPVTLSCSQTLNHNVMYWYQQKSSQAPKLLFHYYDKDFNNEADTPDNFQSRRPNTSFCFLDIRSPGLGDTAMYLCATTPQYQETQYFGPGTRLLVL.

The rearrangement links TRBV19 to TRBJ2-7; D might be TRBD2 (5 bases). This CDR3 contains 15 residues. Deletions cut 10 bases from V and 2 bases from J, with 21 bases between. Germline V gives CDR1 LNHDA, CDR2 SQIVND (reference sequence). CDR3 residues: CATSGLTRGTYEQYF. The CDR3 DNA follows: TGTGCCACCTCAGGACTCACCCGAGGCACCTACGAGCAGTACTTC.

This rearrangement joins TRBV6-1 to TRBJ2-5; the match to TRBD2 covers 12 bases. The CDR3 is 16 residues long. From germline, CDR1 is MNHNS and CDR2 SASEGT. The V gene end was trimmed by 4 bases and the J gene end by 5 bases; junction bases not matched to a gene: 8. In DNA, the CDR3 is TGTGCCAGCAGTGCACTGACTAGCGGGGGCTGGGAGACCCAGTACTTC. This encodes CASSALTSGGWETQYF.

The V gene is TRBV6-1, the J gene TRBJ2-1, with 9 bases fitting TRBD2. This CDR3 has 15 amino acids. Germline CDR1 and CDR2: MNHNS and SASEGT. The junction had 7 bases not matched to a gene; V was cut back by 2 bases and J by 8 bases. The CDR3 sequence: CASSENAGGPDEQFF. The DNA for the CDR3 is TGTGCCAGCAGTGAAAACGCGGGAGGGCCTGATGAGCAGTTCTTC.

The V and J genes are TRBV28 and TRBJ2-7; possibly TRBD2 for D (6 bases). The CDR3 is 14 residues long. V lost 2 bases to trimming and J lost 2 bases, with 10 bases between them. Germline V gene data show CDR1 as MDHEN and CDR2 as SYDVKM. The CDR3 coding sequence is TGTGCCAGCAGTTTAGGAGAGCGGGCCTACGAGCAGTACTTC. Its translation: CASSLGERAYEQYF.

J is TRBJ2-7 and V is TRBV6-6; TRBD2 is a possible D gene (5 bases). The CDR3 sequence is 12 residues long. Trimming left V 6 bases short and J 7 bases short, with 13 bases between. CDR1 and CDR2 (germline): MNHNY, SVGAGI (reference sequence). The CDR3 DNA reads TGTGCCAGCAGGAACCCGGGGTGGGAGCAGTACTTC. Its translation: CASRNPGWEQYF.

The chain has TRBV7-2 and TRBJ2-3; 10 nucleotides match TRBD2. V was pared by 5 bases and J by 4 bases, with 6 bases of the junction left unmatched. Germline V gene sequence: CDR1 SGHTA, CDR2 FQGNSA. The CDR3 is made up of 15 amino acids. The CDR3 loop is CASSRNLAGADTQYF. The CDR3 DNA reads as TGTGCCAGCAGCCGGAACCTAGCGGGAGCAGATACGCAGTATTTT.

This clone appeared a single time. The chain combines TRBV5-1 with TRBJ1-1; possible D gene TRBD1, 5 bases. CDR1 is SGHRS and CDR2 is YFSETQ in the germline V gene. The CDR3 contains 15 residues. Trimming took 0 bases from V and 0 from J, leaving 9 bases between them. CDR3 protein: CASSLGQLMNTEAFF. The CDR3 coding sequence is TGCGCCAGCAGCTTGGGACAGCTAATGAACACTGAAGCTTTCTTT.

J is TRBJ2-2 and V is TRBV19, with 7 nucleotides matching TRBD1. With 7 bases clipped from V and 6 bases from J, the junction kept 8 bases outside the gene matches. The CDR3 loop spans 14 amino acids. The germline CDR1 and CDR2 sequences are LNHDA and SQIVND (reference sequence). CDR3: CASIDRAVSGELFF. As DNA, the CDR3 is TGTGCCAGTATCGACAGGGCGGTGTCCGGGGAGCTGTTTTTT.

The chain couples TRBV6-5 to TRBJ1-1, with a possible D match to TRBD1 (6 bases). The CDR3 loop spans 15 amino acids. V shed 6 bases and J shed 2 bases, with 16 bases lying between them. Germline CDR1 reads MNHEY; CDR2 reads SVGAGI. The CDR3 region has the DNA TGTGCCAGCAGGGCGGACAGATCATTTAACACTGAAGCTTTCTTT. As protein: CASRADRSFNTEAFF.

The chain links TRBV27 to TRBJ1-2; a possible D gene is TRBD1 (5 bases). This CDR3 region has 16 residues. Germline CDR1 MNHEY, CDR2 SMNVEV (reference sequence). Trimming shortened V by 3 bases and J by 5 bases, and 19 bases separated the two germline ends. CDR3 loop: CASSFTGTGVSYGYTF. The CDR3 nucleotides are TGTGCCAGCAGTTTTACCGGGACGGGAGTTTCGTATGGCTACACCTTC.

This sequence joins TRBV4-2 and TRBJ2-2; 12 positions agree with TRBD2. The junction had 11 bases not matched to a gene; V was cut back by 10 bases and J by 5 bases. Germline CDR1 is LGHNA and CDR2 is YNFKEQ. The CDR3 has 16 residues. In DNA, the CDR3 is TGTGCCACTGGCGGACTAGCGGGACTTGGGACCGGGGAGCTGTTTTTT. Translation: CATGGLAGLGTGELFF.

The chain uses TRBV6-6 and TRBJ1-2; 8 nucleotides line up with TRBD1. V shed 7 bases and J 7 bases; nucleotides not matched to a gene: 8. Germline loops: CDR1 MNHNY, CDR2 SVGAGI (reference sequence). The CDR3 covers 13 residues. The CDR3 nucleotides are TGTGCCAGCAAGCCGGACAGGGAAAGTGGCTACACCTTC. Translated, it gives CASKPDRESGYTF.

The J gene is TRBJ2-5, the V gene TRBV6-5, with 16 positions matching TRBD2. Per the germline V gene, CDR1 is MNHEY and CDR2 is SVGAGI. The CDR3 sequence is 14 residues long. The ends lost 5 bases at V and 11 bases at J; junction bases unmatched: 5. CDR3 protein: CASSQGLAGGRQYF. CDR3 bases: TGTGCCAGCAGTCAGGGACTAGCGGGGGGGAGACAGTACTTC.

This sequence joins TRBV2 and TRBJ2-5; 9 bases line up with TRBD2. In germline, CDR1 is SNHLY, CDR2 FYNNEI. The CDR3 has 14 residues. J was trimmed by 5 bases and V by 2 bases; bases with no gene match: 3. Here the CDR3 reads CASSESLAGETQYF. Here the CDR3 DNA reads TGTGCCAGCAGTGAAAGTCTAGCGGGGGAGACCCAGTACTTC.